This TCR beta chain originates from a study of cytomegalovirus exposure and HLA in healthy donors. A note on this clone: Its antigen is unidentified.

Study-wide findings and caveats: Later analysis identified several of the most significant clusters that appeared linked to common viral pathogens. The listing of 150 to 200 TCR beta chains classed them as cytomegalovirus-associated.

PCR amplification relied on 60 Vbeta primers (plus 13 Jbeta primers). Profiling relied on immunoSEQ multiplex PCR, and the TCRdb table lists in-frame clones only, not all of them. The sample lists 100,000 or so clones, 65% to 80% occurring once. The source is a woman between 40 and 55 years old in good health and CMV-seronegative. Material: PBMCs.

The CDR3 DNA reads as TGTGCCAGCAGCCCCCAGAACAATGAGCAGTTCTTC. As protein: CASSPQNNEQFF. The chain is built from TRBV11-2 and TRBJ2-1; D not resolved. This CDR3 contains 12 residues. The germline V gene has CDR1 SGHAT and CDR2 FQNNGV. V gave up 5 bases and J gave up 5 bases, with 7 bases separating them.